The subject of this entry is one T cell receptor beta chain. This sample was included in a study of CD8 T cells in Susac syndrome. V shed 4 bases and J shed 0 bases, with 11 bases lying between them. Germline CDR1 SQVTM, CDR2 ANQGSEA. The CDR3 loop spans 14 amino acids. While CD8+ and CD4+ T cells were isolated negatively, TEMRA cells were enriched by FACS. About 0.45 to 1 ug RNA was reverse transcribed with random hexamers. An immunoSEQ multiplex PCR generated amplified TCR beta CDR3 products spanning 54 Vbeta and 13 Jbeta. TCRdb analysed the immunoSEQ multiplex PCR reads with MiXCR anew, one entry per CDR3 protein. The repertoire has about 300,000 distinct CDR3 sequences, 92% of them found once; the top ten carry approximately 0.065%.

Sequenced sample: CD4+ T cells from PBMCs. This TCR was recovered from a human donor with multiple sclerosis. The chain employs TRBV29-1 and TRBJ2-3; D perhaps matches TRBD1 (6 bases). The CDR3 loop reads CSVAIGGSTDTQYF. CDR3 coding DNA: TGCAGCGTTGCAATTGGGGGCAGCACAGATACGCAGTATTTT.